This T cell receptor beta chain is drawn from a study of blood T cell repertoires in COVID-19. CDR3 length: 16 residues. The V and J ends lost 4 bases and 7 bases, in that order; junction bases with no gene match: 9. CDR1 SGHRS and CDR2 YFSETQ come from the germline V gene. Clones were read by immunoSEQ multiplex PCR, and TCRdb kept only the in-frame ones, dropping some. The sample carries 60,000 to 70,000 clones, 82% recorded once. The material sequenced was peripheral blood. The source of this sequence is a man aged 60 to 75 with acute or convalescent COVID-19. The chain has TRBV5-1 and TRBJ2-2; 11 bases fit TRBD1. Here the CDR3 reads CASSTRDRGFHGELFF. DNA of the CDR3: TGCGCCAGCAGCACCCGGGACAGGGGGTTTCACGGGGAGCTGTTTTTT.